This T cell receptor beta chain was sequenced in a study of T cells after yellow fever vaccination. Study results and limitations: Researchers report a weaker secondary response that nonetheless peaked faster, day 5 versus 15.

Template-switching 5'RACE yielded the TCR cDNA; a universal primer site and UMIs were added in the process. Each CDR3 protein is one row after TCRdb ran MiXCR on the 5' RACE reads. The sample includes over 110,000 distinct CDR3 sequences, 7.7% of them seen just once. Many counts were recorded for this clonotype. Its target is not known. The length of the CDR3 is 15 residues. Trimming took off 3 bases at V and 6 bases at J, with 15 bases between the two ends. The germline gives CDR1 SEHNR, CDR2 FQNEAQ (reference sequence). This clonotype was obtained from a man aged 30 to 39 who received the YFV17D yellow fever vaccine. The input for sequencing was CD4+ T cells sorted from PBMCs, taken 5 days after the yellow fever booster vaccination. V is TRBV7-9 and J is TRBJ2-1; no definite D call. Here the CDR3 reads CASSLSVPAVNEQFF. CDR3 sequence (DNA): TGTGCCAGCAGCTTGAGTGTTCCGGCAGTCAATGAGCAGTTCTTC.